Here is one T cell receptor (beta chain) with its context. The antigen is unknown. Trimming shortened V by 1 base and J by 5 bases, and 18 bases separated the two germline ends. CDR3 length equals 17 residues. Germline V gene data show CDR1 as MNHNS and CDR2 as SASEGT. The sample belongs to a study of cytomegalovirus exposure and HLA in healthy donors. PCR was performed using 60 Vbeta and 13 Jbeta primers. Authors' data handling: The authors later counted 65 million to 90 million unique TCR beta chains, 8.5 million to 13 million of them shared. TCRdb's copy holds only in-frame clones and misses some; the assay was immunoSEQ multiplex PCR. The V and J calls and clone size come from that table; D and trimming were worked out from the DNA. The table has about 190,000 clones, roughly four fifths seen once; the top ten hold around 3.3%. Findings and caveats of the study: A later analysis showed that HLA-associated TCR beta chains had undergone more clonal expansion than equally common others.

Material: PBMCs. The receptor comes from a woman under 40 in good health and CMV-seropositive. This chain connects TRBV6-1 to TRBJ2-1; a possible D gene is TRBD1 (6 bases). CDR3 sequence: CASSEVGSRQGNNEQFF. As DNA, the CDR3 is TGTGCCAGCAGTGAAGTCGGTAGTAGGCAGGGGAACAATGAGCAGTTCTTC.